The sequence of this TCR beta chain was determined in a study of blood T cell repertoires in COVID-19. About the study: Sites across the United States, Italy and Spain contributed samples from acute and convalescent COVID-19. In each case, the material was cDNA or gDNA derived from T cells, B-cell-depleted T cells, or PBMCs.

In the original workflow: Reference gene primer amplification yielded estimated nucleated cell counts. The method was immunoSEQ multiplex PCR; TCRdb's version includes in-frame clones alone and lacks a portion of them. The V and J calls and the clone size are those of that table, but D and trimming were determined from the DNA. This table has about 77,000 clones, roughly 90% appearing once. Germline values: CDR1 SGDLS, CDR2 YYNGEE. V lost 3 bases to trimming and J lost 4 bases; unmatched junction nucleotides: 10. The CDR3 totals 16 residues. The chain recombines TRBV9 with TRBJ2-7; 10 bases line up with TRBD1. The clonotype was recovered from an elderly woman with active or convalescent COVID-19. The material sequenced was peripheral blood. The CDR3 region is CASSASGTGAFYEQYF. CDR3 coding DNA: TGTGCCAGCAGCGCGTCCGGGACAGGGGCATTTTACGAGCAGTACTTC.